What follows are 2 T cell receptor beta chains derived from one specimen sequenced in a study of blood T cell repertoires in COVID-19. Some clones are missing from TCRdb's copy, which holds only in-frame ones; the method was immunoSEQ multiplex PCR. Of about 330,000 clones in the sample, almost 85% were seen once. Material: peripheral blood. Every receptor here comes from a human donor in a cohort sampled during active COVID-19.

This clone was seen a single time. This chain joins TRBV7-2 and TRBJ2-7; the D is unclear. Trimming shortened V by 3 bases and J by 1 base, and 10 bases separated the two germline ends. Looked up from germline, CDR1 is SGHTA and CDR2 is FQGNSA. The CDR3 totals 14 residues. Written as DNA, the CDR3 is TGTGCCAGCAGCTTTTTTGGCGGTTCCTACGAGCAGTACTTC. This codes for CASSFFGGSYEQYF.

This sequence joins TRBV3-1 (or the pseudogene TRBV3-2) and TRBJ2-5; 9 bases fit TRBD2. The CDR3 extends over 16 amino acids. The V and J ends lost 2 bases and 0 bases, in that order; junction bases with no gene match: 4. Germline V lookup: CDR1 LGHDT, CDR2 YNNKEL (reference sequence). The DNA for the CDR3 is TGTGCCAGCAGCCAACGTAGCGGGGGCTACCAAGAGACCCAGTACTTC. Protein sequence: CASSQRSGGYQETQYF.